Listed below are T cell receptor beta chains from one sample, sequenced in a study of blood T cell repertoires in COVID-19. Sequencing was performed with immunoSEQ multiplex PCR; in TCRdb, only in-frame clones are kept and a portion is missing. The sample records around 400,000 clones, approximately 90% being singletons. Sequencing was carried out using PBMCs or T cells enriched from blood (not recorded which). These receptors originate from a woman aged 40-49 years who had been exposed to COVID-19. The CDR3 runs from the conserved cysteine through the conserved F or W. Fields, in order: clone size, V gene, D gene, J gene, CDR3 DNA, CDR3 protein. D genes are given only for firm matches. Part of the rows lack a size; the others show once, few, many or a class for expanded clones.

NA	TRBV7-2	NA	TRBJ1-2	TGTGCCAGCAGCTCCAGGACAGCTAACTATGGCTACACCTTC	CASSSRTANYGYTF
NA	TRBV7-9	NA	TRBJ1-4	TGTGCCAGCAGCTTCGAACAGGGAGGGGAAAAACTGTTTTTT	CASSFEQGGEKLFF
NA	TRBV5-4	NA	TRBJ1-6	TGTGCCAGCAGCCGGCAACAGGGTTATAATTCACCCCTCCACTTT	CASSRQQGYNSPLHF
NA	TRBV30	NA	TRBJ1-5	TGTGCCTGGAGTGTAGGGCAGGGAAGCAATCAGCCCCAGCATTTT	CAWSVGQGSNQPQHF
NA	TRBV4-2	NA	TRBJ1-3	TGTGCCAGCAGCCAAGCGGGGGGGCGATCTGGAAACACCATATATTTT	CASSQAGGRSGNTIYF
NA	TRBV27	TRBD1	TRBJ1-2	TGTGCCAGCAGCCCCCCAGGGGGGCCTCGTGGCTACACCTTC	CASSPPGGPRGYTF
once	TRBV9	NA	TRBJ1-2	TGTGCCAGCAGCGGCGACCCGGGGTCCGCTAACTATGGCTACACCTTC	CASSGDPGSANYGYTF
NA	TRBV12-5	TRBD1	TRBJ2-1	TGTGCTAGTGGTTTGGCTCCGGGACAGGGTAGCAATGAGCAGTTCTTC	CASGLAPGQGSNEQFF
NA	TRBV30	NA	TRBJ1-4	TGTGCCTGGAGTGTATCGAATGAAAAACTGTTTTTT	CAWSVSNEKLFF
NA	TRBV5-1	TRBD1	TRBJ1-1	TGCGCCAGCAGCTTCCGGACAGGGCTGAACACTGAAGCTTTCTTT	CASSFRTGLNTEAFF
NA	TRBV5-1	TRBD1	TRBJ2-3	TGCGCCAGCAGCGTCGGACAGGCCACAGATACGCAGTATTTT	CASSVGQATDTQYF
few	TRBV5-1	TRBD1	TRBJ2-5	TGCGCCAGCAGCTTGAGGACCTTACAGGGGACCAAAGAGACCCAGTACTTC	CASSLRTLQGTKETQYF
NA	TRBV24-1	NA	TRBJ1-5	TGTGCCACCAGTGGGGACTTGAGCAATCAGCCCCAGCATTTT	CATSGDLSNQPQHF
NA	TRBV6-5	NA	TRBJ1-4	TGTGCCAGCAGTCCCGAGGAAAAACTGTTTTTT	CASSPEEKLFF
once	TRBV9	TRBD2	TRBJ2-1	TGTGCCAGCAGCGTAGCACTTAGCGGGAGGGACAATGAGCAGTTCTTC	CASSVALSGRDNEQFF
NA	TRBV18	NA	TRBJ2-3	TGTGCCAGCTCACAGGGGATAACAGATACGCAGTATTTT	CASSQGITDTQYF
NA	TRBV2	TRBD1	TRBJ1-6	TGTGCCAGCAGGGCAGACAGGGGTTCCTATAATTCACCCCTCCACTTT	CASRADRGSYNSPLHF
NA	TRBV15	NA	TRBJ2-5	TGTGCCACCAGCCTCCAAGAGACCCAGTACTTC	CATSLQETQYF
NA	TRBV20-1	NA	TRBJ2-3	TGCAGTGCTTTAAGCACAGATACGCAGTATTTT	CSALSTDTQYF
NA	TRBV19	TRBD1	TRBJ1-2	TGTGCCAGTAACGGACCGGGACAGGGACTCTCTAACTATGGCTACACCTTC	CASNGPGQGLSNYGYTF
once	TRBV7-3	NA	TRBJ2-5	TGTGCCAGCAGCTTATCGGGCGGGACCCAAGAGACCCAGTACTTC	CASSLSGGTQETQYF
NA	TRBV14	NA	TRBJ2-7	TGTGCCAGCAGCCAAGGGCTCTCCTACGAGCAGTACTTC	CASSQGLSYEQYF
NA	TRBV28	TRBD1	TRBJ1-4	TGTGCCAGCAGCCAAACCGGGACAGGGTCCTATGAAAAACTGTTTTTT	CASSQTGTGSYEKLFF
NA	TRBV7-3	TRBD1	TRBJ2-7	TGTGCCAGCAGCTTCGACAGGGCCTCCGAGCAGTACTTC	CASSFDRASEQYF
NA	TRBV9	TRBD2	TRBJ2-5	TGTGCCAGCAGCGTGACTAGCGGGAGGGCAATTACGGACCAAGAGACCCAGTACTTC	CASSVTSGRAITDQETQYF
NA	TRBV3-1/TRBV3-2	TRBD1	TRBJ1-4	TGTGCCAGCAAGCGGACAGGCCCTTCGGAAAAACTGTTTTTT	CASKRTGPSEKLFF
NA	TRBV5-1	NA	TRBJ2-2	TGCGCCAGCAGCTTGATGCAGGGGGGCACCGGGGAGCTGTTTTTT	CASSLMQGGTGELFF
NA	TRBV11-1	TRBD1	TRBJ2-5	TGTGCCAGCAGCCGCCGGCCCGGGACAGGCGGAGAGACCCAGTACTTC	CASSRRPGTGGETQYF
NA	TRBV29-1	NA	TRBJ2-3	TGCAGCGTATCAGGGATCACAGATACGCAGTATTTT	CSVSGITDTQYF
NA	TRBV7-3	NA	TRBJ2-2	TGTGCCAGCAGCTTGGCAGGGAACACCGGGGAGCTGTTTTTT	CASSLAGNTGELFF
NA	TRBV10-3	NA	TRBJ1-2	TGTGCCATCAGTGCCCAAACCGGCGCGGTTTATGGCTACACCTTC	CAISAQTGAVYGYTF
few	TRBV9	TRBD1	TRBJ2-7	TGTGCCAGCAGCGTTTACCGGGACAGAGAATGCGAGCAGTACTTC	CASSVYRDRECEQYF
NA	TRBV6-5	TRBD1	TRBJ1-1	TGTGCCAGCAGTCGTCCGGGACAGGGAGAACCTTTCTTT	CASSRPGQGEPFF
NA	TRBV19	NA	TRBJ2-7	TGTGCCAGTAGTATTAGGCGGGATCCCCACTACGAGCAGTACTTC	CASSIRRDPHYEQYF
NA	TRBV29-1	NA	TRBJ1-6	TGCAGCGTTGCTTCAGGGGATTCACCCCTCCACTTT	CSVASGDSPLHF
NA	TRBV2	TRBD1	TRBJ1-2	TGTGCCAGCAGGACCCTACAGGGGCCCAGGGATGGCTACACCTTC	CASRTLQGPRDGYTF
NA	TRBV5-1	NA	TRBJ2-4	TGCGCCAGCAGCCGGAAAAACAGGGAAGTGGGCAAAAACATTCAGTACTTC	CASSRKNREVGKNIQYF
NA	TRBV11-2	TRBD2	TRBJ2-5	TGTGCCAGCAGCTCCACCGGGAGGGGATACCAAGAGACCCAGTACTTC	CASSSTGRGYQETQYF
NA	TRBV5-1	NA	TRBJ1-1	TGCGCCAGCAGCCCCGGGGGATTCGACACTGAAGCTTTCTTT	CASSPGGFDTEAFF